What follows describes a single T cell receptor beta chain. The clone's antigen remains unknown. No base quality values were provided; no much bigger clone lies one nucleotide off. The data were obtained in a study of ipilimumab plus nivolumab after autologous stem cell transplantation (dated by TCRdb to the early 2020s). Turning to the overall study: A median of about five ipilimumab doses and roughly eight nivolumab doses was received by trial patients. Patients undergoing autologous transplant for high-risk diffuse large B cell lymphoma, mature T cell lymphoma, or multiple myeloma were enrolled in the trial. The intent-to-treat population of the trial consisted of about 34 patients.

Relative to germline, V is 4 bases shorter and J is 5 bases shorter, with 16 bases between their ends. From the cysteine through the phenylalanine, the CDR3 covers 14 amino acids. CDR3 DNA is the only sequence kept; it has 42 bases, read in frame from the first base. The germline V gene (reference sequence) gives CDR1 as GTSNPN and CDR2 as SVGIG. Ipilimumab was given at 1 mg/kg intravenously on day 1 of selected weeks, and checkpoint therapy started 14 to 28 days after autologous transplant. The nivolumab dose was 3 mg/kg intravenously, delivered on day 1 of weeks 1, 4, 7, 10, and every two weeks through week 26. Combined checkpoint inhibition with ipilimumab and nivolumab as consolidation after autologous stem cell transplantation was tested in a Phase Ib clinical trial. The study at large found these results: The authors concluded that, as post-transplant consolidation, combined checkpoint inhibition appeared tolerable. Per the authors, a biologic rationale for further study of the post-transplant checkpoint inhibition approach was offered by T cell receptor repertoire, regulatory T cell phenotype and gut microbiota profiles.

Receptor libraries were prepared by the immunoSEQ multiplex PCR assay. TCRdb retrieved this table from immuneACCESS and kept in-frame rearrangements only. Not all clones are present; in checked studies, unresolved V genes account for under half, and no reason is known for the remainder. The sample records about 15,000 clones, 65% to 85% of which are singletons. In total, the top ten clones hold under 11% of the sample. The sequence was obtained from a male donor with primary mediastinal lymphoma. The starting material was PBMCs, obtained in a trial of ipilimumab plus nivolumab as post-transplant consolidation. The chain is assembled from TRBV30 and TRBJ2-3, with the identity of the D gene unclear. The CDR3 region reads CAWNLEPNGDTQYF. In nucleotides, the sequence is TGTGCCTGGAACCTCGAGCCAAATGGAGATACGCAGTATTTT.